The 22 T cell receptor beta chains below all came from one sample that was sequenced in a study of early T cells in non-severe SARS-CoV-2 infection. TCRdb re-called the 5' RACE reads with MiXCR, one entry per CDR3 protein. The table lists about 30,000 distinct CDR3 sequences, approximately 5.2% of them singletons. The specimen sequenced was whole blood. These receptors were taken from an adult who was a healthcare worker with PCR-confirmed SARS-CoV-2 infection or an uninfected control (not recorded which).

This clonotype was counted many times. As DNA, the CDR3 is TGCGCCAGCAGCCAAGAACAAGGGTCGAGAACTGAAGCTTTCTTT. Translated: CASSQEQGSRTEAFF. This chain links TRBV4-3 with TRBJ1-1; D not resolved. The CDR3 is made up of 15 amino acids. V lost 0 bases to trimming and J lost 5 bases, with 13 bases between them. Germline V gives CDR1 LGHNA, CDR2 YSLEER.

This clonotype has ten or more counts. This chain's CDR3 is CASSPPGRMNTEAFF. The CDR3 coding sequence is TGTGCCAGCAGCCCTCCGGGTAGGATGAACACTGAAGCTTTCTTT. V usage is TRBV11-1 and J usage is TRBJ1-1, with no clear D. The CDR3 has 15 residues. V shed 5 bases and J shed 0 bases, with 13 bases lying between them. Germline V gives CDR1 SGHAT, CDR2 FQDESV (reference sequence). Together with reference TRBV11-1 and TRBJ1-1, the CDR3 gives the full variable domain: EAEVAQSPRYKITEKSQAVAFWCDPISGHATLYWYRQILGQGPELLVQFQDESVVDDSQLPKDRFSAERLKGVDSTLKIQPAELGDSAMYLCASSPPGRMNTEAFFGQGTRLTVV.

This clonotype was picked up many times. The V call is TRBV6-5, the J call TRBJ1-1; unclear D gene. V was clipped by 7 bases and J by 11 bases, with 14 bases between them. The CDR3 runs to 11 residues. Germline V gene data show CDR1 as MNHEY and CDR2 as SVGAGI. Written as DNA, the CDR3 is TGTGCCAGCACCTTAGGTGGTAGGGCTTTCTTT. Translated: CASTLGGRAFF.

This clonotype rates as large. CDR3 in amino acids: CATSDFLQDPHTDTQYF. The CDR3 DNA reads as TGTGCCACCAGTGATTTCCTACAGGACCCGCACACAGATACGCAGTATTTT. The chain uses TRBV24-1 and TRBJ2-3, with a possible D match to TRBD1 (5 bases). Germline CDR1 is KGHDR and CDR2 is SFDVKD. The CDR3 totals 17 residues. Trimming stripped 1 base from V and 2 bases from J, with 15 bases between.

This clonotype was found many times. This chain links TRBV5-1 with TRBJ2-2; D could derive from TRBD1 or TRBD2 (6 bases each). Germline CDR1 and CDR2: SGHRS and YFSETQ. The CDR3 consists of 14 residues. The V and J ends lost 2 bases and 5 bases respectively, with 10 bases between them. CDR3 in DNA: TGCGCCAGCAGCTTCCGGGGGCGTACCGGGGAGCTGTTTTTT. The encoded protein is CASSFRGRTGELFF.

This clonotype was detected a few times. The chain carries TRBV27 and TRBJ2-7; 9 nucleotides agree with TRBD1. V was clipped by 10 bases and J by 10 bases; unmatched bases: 11. The CDR3 is made up of 12 amino acids. Germline CDR1 reads MNHEY; CDR2 reads SMNVEV (reference sequence). CDR3 in amino acids: CAIPGQGTEQYF. The CDR3 bases are TGTGCCATCCCGGGACAGGGTACCGAACAGTACTTC.

This clonotype has a count of ten or more. The chain couples TRBV20-1 to TRBJ2-1, with TRBD2 matching over 8 bases. CDR1 is DFQATT and CDR2 is SNEGSKA in the germline V gene (reference sequence). Trimming at V came to 0 bases and at J to 10 bases, leaving 8 bases not matched to a gene. CDR3 length equals 14 residues. The CDR3 is CSARDGGGHLEQFF. The CDR3 DNA reads TGCAGTGCTAGAGATGGCGGGGGGCATTTAGAGCAGTTCTTC.

This clonotype was found many times. The chain has TRBV15 and TRBJ1-6; maybe TRBD1 (5 bases). Germline CDR1 LNHNV, CDR2 YYDKDF (reference sequence). Trimming left V 5 bases short and J 11 bases short, with 13 bases between. This CDR3 is 13 amino acids long. CDR3: CATSSGPGAPLHF. The DNA of the CDR3 is TGTGCCACCAGCTCGGGCCCGGGGGCACCCCTCCACTTT.

This clonotype was seen at least ten times. The CDR3 DNA is TGTGCCAGCAGTTACTCAAACAGGGCCGGGTCCTACGAGCAGTACTTC. Protein product: CASSYSNRAGSYEQYF. The gene calls are TRBV6-5 and TRBJ2-7; D perhaps matches TRBD1 (6 bases). Trimming took 0 bases from V and 1 from J, leaving 13 bases between them. Germline CDR1 and CDR2: MNHEY and SVGAGI. This CDR3 comprises 16 residues.

This clonotype was counted at least ten times. The chain combines TRBV18 with TRBJ2-7; weak D call: TRBD1 (5 bases). Trimming pared 2 bases from V and 2 bases from J, leaving 10 bases between. This CDR3 has 14 amino acids. CDR1 and CDR2 (germline): KGHSH, LQKENI. This CDR3 reads CASSPTQVPYEQYF. The CDR3 region has the DNA TGTGCCAGCTCACCAACACAGGTACCCTACGAGCAGTACTTC. Together with reference TRBV18 and TRBJ2-7, the CDR3 gives the full variable domain: NAGVMQNPRHLVRRRGQEARLRCSPMKGHSHVYWYRQLPEEGLKFMVYLQKENIIDESGMPKERFSAEFPKEGPSILRIQQVVRGDSAAYFCASSPTQVPYEQYFGPGTRLTVT.

This clonotype was detected many times. This CDR3 is missing its conserved last phenylalanine or tryptophan, likely due to a read error. CDR3 residues: CSASPGGAFSYNEQFL. CDR3 sequence (DNA): TGCAGTGCTAGCCCGGGGGGGGCCTTCTCCTACAATGAGCAGTTCTTG. V usage is TRBV20-1 and J usage is TRBJ2-1, with 8 bases fitting TRBD2. CDR3 size: 16 residues. The ends lost 3 bases at V and 0 bases at J; junction bases unmatched: 7. Germline V gives CDR1 DFQATT, CDR2 SNEGSKA (reference sequence).

This clonotype came up many times. The V call is TRBV7-8, the J call TRBJ1-2; D unclear. CDR3 length equals 14 residues. V dropped 0 bases and J dropped 3 bases, with 8 bases sitting between them. The germline CDR1 and CDR2 sequences are SGHVS and FQNEAQ. CDR3 DNA: TGTGCCAGCAGCTTAGCGCACAGCGACTATGGCTACACCTTC. Protein product: CASSLAHSDYGYTF. Drawing the rest from reference TRBV7-8 and TRBJ1-2, the complete variable domain is GAGVSQSPRYKVAKRGQDVALRCDPISGHVSLFWYQQALGQGPEFLTYFQNEAQLDKSGLPSDRFFAERPEGSVSTLKIQRTQQEDSAVYLCASSLAHSDYGYTFGSGTRLTVV.

Many counts were recorded for this clonotype. The V call is TRBV4-3, the J call TRBJ1-2, with D uncertain. The CDR3 extends over 14 amino acids. The germline gives CDR1 LGHNA, CDR2 YSLEER. Deletions cut 1 base from V and 1 base from J, with 7 bases between. DNA for the CDR3: TGCGCCAGCAGCCAAGCCGGGGTTAACTATGGCTACACCTTC. Protein: CASSQAGVNYGYTF.

This clonotype appeared many times. This chain links TRBV7-9 with TRBJ2-7; tentatively, D is TRBD2 (6 bases). Germline V gene data show CDR1 as SEHNR and CDR2 as FQNEAQ (reference sequence). The CDR3 runs to 15 residues. The ends were cut back, 5 bases at V and 6 bases at J, with 20 bases in the middle. The CDR3 sequence is CASSGGTLGWGEQYF. CDR3 nucleotide sequence: TGTGCCAGCAGCGGCGGGACCCTGGGATGGGGCGAGCAGTACTTC.

This clonotype was counted many times. V and J are TRBV27 and TRBJ2-5; D is unclear. The ends were cut back, 0 bases at V and 1 base at J, with 3 bases in the middle. The CDR3 sequence is 13 residues long. In germline, CDR1 is MNHEY, CDR2 SMNVEV (reference sequence). The CDR3 DNA sequence: TGTGCCAGCAGTTTATCCACCCAAGAGACCCAGTACTTC. It yields the protein CASSLSTQETQYF.

This clonotype is deemed medium-sized. V usage is TRBV11-2 and J usage is TRBJ2-5, with TRBD2 as a possible D gene (5 bases). Germline CDR1 reads SGHAT; CDR2 reads FQNNGV. V shed 2 bases and J shed 2 bases, with 12 bases lying between them. The CDR3 runs 15 residues. CDR3 sequence (DNA): TGTGCCAGCAGCTTAAGTGTGAGCGGTCAAGAGACCCAGTACTTC. Its translation: CASSLSVSGQETQYF.

This clonotype was counted at least ten times. V gene TRBV7-8 combines with J gene TRBJ2-2, with a weak D call TRBD2 (6 bases). This CDR3 is built from 14 residues. The V end was cut by 2 bases, the J end by 3 bases, with 7 bases between. The germline CDR1 and CDR2 sequences are SGHVS and FQNEAQ. The chain's CDR3 is CASSLRRDTGELFF. The CDR3 nucleotides read TGTGCCAGCAGCTTAAGGAGGGACACCGGGGAGCTGTTTTTT. Together with reference TRBV7-8 and TRBJ2-2, the CDR3 gives the full variable domain: GAGVSQSPRYKVAKRGQDVALRCDPISGHVSLFWYQQALGQGPEFLTYFQNEAQLDKSGLPSDRFFAERPEGSVSTLKIQRTQQEDSAVYLCASSLRRDTGELFFGEGSRLTVL.

This clonotype appeared many times. The rearrangement uses TRBV29-1 and TRBJ1-4; unclear D gene. CDR3 size: 12 residues. V lost 6 bases to trimming and J lost 6 bases, with 11 bases between them. The germline gives CDR1 SQVTM, CDR2 ANQGSEA. CDR3 nucleotides: TGCAGCGTCCTGGATGTATATGAAAAACTGTTTTTT. Protein: CSVLDVYEKLFF.

This clonotype has ten or more counts. The genes are TRBV5-1 and TRBJ1-2; D is unresolved. CDR1 is SGHRS, CDR2 YFSETQ, per germline. CDR3 length: 15 amino acids. The V end was cut by 2 bases, the J end by 4 bases, with 15 bases between. This CDR3 reads CASSFGSGGGYGYTF. The CDR3 DNA sequence: TGCGCCAGCAGCTTCGGGTCCGGAGGCGGCTATGGCTACACCTTC.

This clonotype was seen ten or more times. The V and J genes are TRBV5-5 and TRBJ2-5; maybe TRBD1 (5 bases). Per the germline V gene, CDR1 is SGHKS and CDR2 is YYEKEE (reference sequence). This CDR3 comprises 13 residues. V was shortened by 1 base and J by 3 bases, with 7 bases between the two germline ends. In nucleotides, the CDR3 is TGTGCCAGCAGCTTGTGGGGCGAAGAGACCCAGTACTTC. It encodes CASSLWGEETQYF.

This clonotype occurred many times. V gene TRBV20-1 combines with J gene TRBJ1-1; D is ambiguous. V was trimmed by 6 bases and J by 4 bases, leaving 12 bases between them. The CDR3 contains 12 residues. Germline values: CDR1 DFQATT, CDR2 SNEGSKA (reference sequence). This chain's CDR3 is CSAGQTSTEAFF. The CDR3 DNA is TGCAGTGCAGGTCAAACCAGCACTGAAGCTTTCTTT.

This clonotype was recorded at least ten times. J is TRBJ2-2 and V is TRBV6-6, with D possibly TRBD2 on 7 matching bases. V shed 6 bases and J shed 4 bases, with 18 bases lying between them. This CDR3 contains 16 residues. The germline gives CDR1 MNHNY, CDR2 SVGAGI (reference sequence). As DNA, the CDR3 is TGTGCCAGCAGAGTTACCTCGGGGGGCCTCACCGGGGAGCTGTTTTTT. It encodes CASRVTSGGLTGELFF.